The source of this T cell receptor (beta chain) is a study of early T cells in non-severe SARS-CoV-2 infection. The CDR3 is 14 amino acids. Between the trimmed V and J ends, which lost 4 bases and 5 bases, there was a span of 12 bases. Germline CDR1 is SNHLY and CDR2 is FYNNEI. TCRdb independently ran MiXCR on the 5' RACE reads; one entry per CDR3 protein. The data hold around 30,000 distinct CDR3 sequences, with roughly 9.7% observed a single time. The chain has TRBV2 and TRBJ1-5; D gene unclear. Source material: whole blood. The clonotype was recovered from an adult who was a healthcare worker with PCR-confirmed SARS-CoV-2 infection or an uninfected control (not recorded which). The CDR3 DNA sequence: TGTGCCAGCAGTGGGACCTTAGCAGATCAGCCCCAGCATTTT. Protein sequence: CASSGTLADQPQHF.